The 20 T cell receptor beta chains given below trace back to one sample, sequenced in a study of beta chain features in type 1 diabetes. Expressed TCRB transcripts were sequenced because the entire RNA isolate underwent reverse transcription. Only in-frame clones appear in the TCRdb table, and some are missing; sequencing was by immunoSEQ multiplex PCR. The sample contains around 240,000 clones, around 68% of which appear only once. The sample consisted of naive CD4+ T cells from blood. The receptors come from a man aged 25 to 40 in good health.

The chain recombines TRBV30 with TRBJ1-4; D is perhaps TRBD1 (6 bases). CDR1 GTSNPN and CDR2 SVGIG come from the germline V gene (reference sequence). The CDR3 has 12 amino acids. Trimming pared 2 bases from V and 8 bases from J, leaving 9 bases between. The CDR3 DNA reads TGTGCCTGGAGTAATCAGGGGGAAAAACTGTTTTTT. Its translation: CAWSNQGEKLFF.

Comment on this clone: Other nucleotide sequences in the sample specify the same CDR3. V and J are TRBV7-2 and TRBJ2-3; no reliable D call. The CDR3 loop spans 11 amino acids. V lost 1 base, J lost 5 bases, and 1 base lay in between. Germline-derived CDR1 and CDR2 are SGHTA and FQGNSA. The CDR3: CASSLVDTQYF. The CDR3 nucleotides read TGTGCCAGCAGCTTAGTAGATACGCAGTATTTT. Full variable domain (remainder filled in from reference TRBV7-2 and TRBJ2-3): GAGVSQSPSNKVTEKGKDVELRCDPISGHTALYWYRQSLGQGLEFLIYFQGNSAPDKSGLPSDRFSAERTGGSVSTLTIQRTQQEDSAVYLCASSLVDTQYFGPGTRLTVL.

The V gene is TRBV7-9, the J gene TRBJ2-1; 13 bases line up with TRBD2. CDR3 length: 16 residues. The V segment lost 4 bases and the J segment 8 bases; nucleotides outside the gene matches: 8. The germline gives CDR1 SEHNR, CDR2 FQNEAQ (reference sequence). For the CDR3, the DNA is TGTGCCAGCAGCTCCTCTGGACTAGCGGGAGCCTATGAGCAGTTCTTC. As protein: CASSSSGLAGAYEQFF. The variable domain in full, completed from reference TRBV7-9 and TRBJ2-1, reads DTGVSQNPRHKITKRGQNVTFRCDPISEHNRLYWYRQTLGQGPEFLTYFQNEAQLEKSRLLSDRFSAERPKGSFSTLEIQRTEQGDSAMYLCASSSSGLAGAYEQFFGPGTRLTVL.

The V and J genes are TRBV29-1 and TRBJ1-2; D is perhaps TRBD1 (6 bases). V was pared by 6 bases and J by 3 bases, with 11 bases between. The CDR3 runs to 12 residues. The germline V gene has CDR1 SQVTM and CDR2 ANQGSEA. The CDR3 is CSVGRTDYGYTF. The CDR3 region has the DNA TGCAGCGTCGGAAGGACAGACTATGGCTACACCTTC. The variable domain in full, completed from reference TRBV29-1 and TRBJ1-2, reads SAVISQKPSRDICQRGTSLTIQCQVDSQVTMMFWYRQQPGQSLTLIATANQGSEATYESGFVIDKFPISRPNLTFSTLTVSNMSPEDSSIYLCSVGRTDYGYTFGSGTRLTVV.

This chain uses TRBV9 with TRBJ2-1; D possibly matches TRBD1 or TRBD2 (5 bases each). This CDR3 is 15 amino acids long. Trimming cost V 4 bases and J 0 bases, with 11 bases left between them. CDR1 and CDR2 from the germline V gene are SGDLS and YYNGEE. The CDR3 loop reads CASSLGPNSYNEQFF. Here the CDR3 DNA reads TGTGCCAGCAGCTTGGGACCGAACTCCTACAATGAGCAGTTCTTC. Filled out from reference TRBV9 and TRBJ2-1, the complete variable domain reads DSGVTQTPKHLITATGQRVTLRCSPRSGDLSVYWYQQSLDQGLQFLIQYYNGEERAKGNILERFSAQQFPDLHSELNLSSLELGDSALYFCASSLGPNSYNEQFFGPGTRLTVL.

CDR3 sequence: CASSPRAVLAQETQYF. CDR3 sequence (DNA): TGCGCCAGCAGCCCGCGGGCCGTTCTAGCCCAAGAGACCCAGTACTTC. V is TRBV5-1 and J is TRBJ2-5; maybe TRBD2 (5 bases). V shed 4 bases and J shed 1 base, with 17 bases lying between them. The CDR3 loop spans 16 amino acids. Germline CDR1 is SGHRS and CDR2 is YFSETQ.

V and J are TRBV30 and TRBJ2-7; tentative D call: TRBD2 (6 bases). The CDR3 covers 13 residues. Germline lookup yields CDR1 GTSNPN and CDR2 SVGIG (reference sequence). V dropped 3 bases and J dropped 4 bases, with 13 bases sitting between them. CDR3 amino acids: CAWRSLAQYEQYF. The DNA for the CDR3 is TGTGCCTGGAGGTCTCTAGCGCAGTACGAGCAGTACTTC.

This chain uses TRBV9 with TRBJ2-3; 11 bases align to TRBD2. From germline, CDR1 is SGDLS and CDR2 YYNGEE. V was pared by 3 bases and J by 5 bases, with 8 bases of the junction left unmatched. This CDR3 is built from 16 residues. CDR3 sequence reads: CASSARSGGALDTQYF. CDR3 in DNA: TGTGCCAGCAGCGCGCGTAGCGGGGGGGCACTAGATACGCAGTATTTT.

The table lists this clone with a count of one. The chain uses TRBV28 and TRBJ1-2; 8 nucleotides line up with TRBD1. Germline CDR1 is MDHEN and CDR2 is SYDVKM. The CDR3 runs 16 residues. Trimming cost V 5 bases and J 4 bases; bases outside gene matches: 12. CDR3 in DNA: TGTGCCAGCAGTCCGCCCCCGGGGACAGGTCCCTATGGCTACACCTTC. It encodes CASSPPPGTGPYGYTF.

The rearrangement links TRBV10-3 to TRBJ1-1, with 9 bases fitting TRBD1. The CDR3 extends over 14 amino acids. Germline V gene lookup returns CDR1 ENHRY and CDR2 SYGVKD. The junction had 7 bases not matched to a gene; V was cut back by 10 bases and J by 1 base. The CDR3 here is CASRAGQGNTEAFF. In DNA form, the CDR3 reads TGTGCCAGCCGAGCGGGACAGGGGAACACTGAAGCTTTCTTT.

The V and J genes are TRBV29-1 and TRBJ2-5; D possibly corresponds to TRBD2 (5 bases). This CDR3 has 15 amino acids. Germline CDR1 SQVTM, CDR2 ANQGSEA. Trimming stripped 0 bases from V and 1 base from J, with 12 bases between. The CDR3 sequence: CSVEDLGVRQETQYF. As DNA, the CDR3 is TGCAGCGTTGAAGATCTCGGGGTTCGCCAAGAGACCCAGTACTTC. Together with reference TRBV29-1 and TRBJ2-5, the CDR3 gives the full variable domain: SAVISQKPSRDICQRGTSLTIQCQVDSQVTMMFWYRQQPGQSLTLIATANQGSEATYESGFVIDKFPISRPNLTFSTLTVSNMSPEDSSIYLCSVEDLGVRQETQYFGPGTRLLVL.

The genes are TRBV29-1 and TRBJ2-3; D might be TRBD1 (6 bases). There are 14 residues in the CDR3. V dropped 5 bases and J dropped 0 bases, with 12 bases sitting between them. The germline V gene encodes CDR1 SQVTM and CDR2 ANQGSEA. CDR3 DNA: TGCAGCGTTTCCCGGGACACTAGCACAGATACGCAGTATTTT. Amino acid sequence: CSVSRDTSTDTQYF.

This rearrangement joins TRBV9 to TRBJ2-7; 7 positions match TRBD2. Germline trimming cut 1 base from V and 7 bases from J; bases unmatched to any gene: 8. Germline CDR1 reads SGDLS; CDR2 reads YYNGEE. This CDR3 contains 14 residues. CDR3 region: CASSVSGADDEQYF. CDR3 DNA: TGTGCCAGCAGCGTAAGCGGGGCCGATGATGAGCAGTACTTC. The full variable domain, rest sourced from reference TRBV9 and TRBJ2-7, is DSGVTQTPKHLITATGQRVTLRCSPRSGDLSVYWYQQSLDQGLQFLIQYYNGEERAKGNILERFSAQQFPDLHSELNLSSLELGDSALYFCASSVSGADDEQYFGPGTRLTVT.

The V gene is TRBV7-7, the J gene TRBJ2-3; D not resolved. This CDR3 has 13 residues. CDR1 SSHAT and CDR2 FNYEAQ come from the germline V gene (reference sequence). V was clipped by 1 base and J by 3 bases, with 5 bases between them. Here the CDR3 reads CASSLGRTDTQYF. The CDR3, as DNA: TGTGCCAGCAGCTTAGGGCGGACAGATACGCAGTATTTT.

This clone turned up a few times. The chain recombines TRBV30 with TRBJ1-2, with 7 bases identical to TRBD1. V shed 5 bases, J shed 0 bases, and the junction held 0 bases outside the gene matches. Germline V CDR1 and CDR2: GTSNPN, SVGIG (reference sequence). The CDR3 runs to 12 residues. CDR3 in DNA: TGTGCCTGGGACAGGGCTAACTATGGCTACACCTTC. Residues: CAWDRANYGYTF.

This clone was counted a few times. The J gene is TRBJ2-3, the V gene TRBV7-2; D gene unclear. From germline, CDR1 is SGHTA and CDR2 FQGNSA. This CDR3 region has 12 residues. The V and J ends lost 3 bases and 5 bases respectively, with 6 bases between them. The CDR3 region has the DNA TGTGCCAGCAGCTTTAGTGGAGATACGCAGTATTTT. This translates into CASSFSGDTQYF.

V gene TRBV7-2 combines with J gene TRBJ2-4; D uncertain. Trimming stripped 3 bases from V and 3 bases from J, with 12 bases between. Germline V lookup: CDR1 SGHTA, CDR2 FQGNSA. This CDR3 spans 15 amino acids. The CDR3 loop reads CASSFSDKFKNIQYF. The CDR3 region has the DNA TGTGCCAGCAGCTTTTCCGACAAGTTCAAAAACATTCAGTACTTC.

This clone was counted only a few times. The chain employs TRBV29-1 and TRBJ1-4; a weak D match, TRBD1 (5 bases). Germline V gene sequence: CDR1 SQVTM, CDR2 ANQGSEA. This CDR3 contains 13 residues. V lost 6 bases and J 4 bases, leaving 12 bases between the germline ends. In DNA form, the CDR3 reads TGCAGCGTCGGTGGCAGGGTTAATGAAAAACTGTTTTTT. Amino acids: CSVGGRVNEKLFF.

Of note for this clone: Different DNA sequences within this sample yield the same CDR3. V is TRBV30 and J is TRBJ2-1; D may be TRBD2 (6 bases). There are 14 residues in the CDR3. Trimming removed 0 bases at V and 1 base at J, with 7 bases between. From germline, CDR1 is GTSNPN and CDR2 SVGIG (reference sequence). The CDR3 DNA reads as TGTGCCTGGAGTGTTCTAGCGTCCTACAATGAGCAGTTCTTC. It encodes CAWSVLASYNEQFF.

The chain employs TRBV15 and TRBJ1-6; D is ambiguous. Trimming left V 4 bases short and J 8 bases short, with 12 bases between. Germline V CDR1 and CDR2: LNHNV, YYDKDF (reference sequence). CDR3 length: 14 amino acids. The CDR3 spells CATSTYKGHSPLHF. The CDR3 DNA sequence: TGTGCCACCAGCACGTACAAGGGCCATTCACCCCTCCACTTT.